The 30 T cell receptor beta chains given below trace back to one sample, sequenced in a study of T cell responses to AZD1222 COVID-19 vaccine. The data were produced by immunoSEQ multiplex PCR, yet TCRdb's version contains in-frame clones alone and is incomplete. This sample has 150,000 or so clones, with roughly 90% found just once. The material was peripheral blood, obtained on day 0 of AZD1222 vaccination. The receptor set was obtained from an adult in good health.

The CDR3 nucleotides are TGTGCCAGCAGCTTTGTAGGAGGGGGCGTCAACTATGGCTACACCTTC. This codes for CASSFVGGGVNYGYTF. The chain has TRBV5-4 and TRBJ1-2, with 7 bases identical to TRBD1. Germline values: CDR1 SGHNT, CDR2 YYREEE (reference sequence). Trimming at V came to 2 bases and at J to 2 bases, leaving 9 bases not matched to a gene. This CDR3 comprises 16 residues.

The rearrangement uses TRBV6-5 and TRBJ2-7; tentatively, D is TRBD1 or TRBD2 (5 bases each). This CDR3 has 14 residues. The germline CDR1 and CDR2 sequences are MNHEY and SVGAGI. The ends were cut back, 6 bases at V and 3 bases at J, with 15 bases in the middle. CDR3 DNA sequence: TGTGCCAGCAGCTCCGAGTGGGGGAGCTACGAGCAGTACTTC. Protein sequence: CASSSEWGSYEQYF.

This clone was observed a single time. This chain connects TRBV6-5 to TRBJ1-1; 7 bases are shared with TRBD1. The ends lost 5 bases at V and 5 bases at J; junction bases unmatched: 8. The CDR3 totals 14 residues. CDR1 is MNHEY and CDR2 is SVGAGI in the germline V gene. The CDR3 loop is CASSNRGGLTEAFF. CDR3 bases: TGTGCCAGCAGTAACAGGGGCGGGTTGACTGAAGCTTTCTTT.

The chain couples TRBV24-1 to TRBJ2-2; 7 nucleotides align to TRBD1. Per the germline V gene, CDR1 is KGHDR and CDR2 is SFDVKD. V was pared by 0 bases and J by 1 base, with 1 base of the junction left unmatched. There are 16 residues in the CDR3. The CDR3 DNA reads as TGTGCCACCAGTGATTTGAACAGGGGGAACACCGGGGAGCTGTTTTTT. Translation: CATSDLNRGNTGELFF.

V gene TRBV3-1 (or the pseudogene TRBV3-2) combines with J gene TRBJ2-7; weak D call: TRBD2 (5 bases). This CDR3 is built from 18 residues. V gave up 0 bases and J gave up 0 bases, with 18 bases separating them. The germline CDR1 and CDR2 sequences are LGHDT and YNNKEL (reference sequence). CDR3 coding DNA: TGTGCCAGCAGCCAAGATCGGGATCTCCCCTGGGGCTCCTACGAGCAGTACTTC. Translating it yields CASSQDRDLPWGSYEQYF.

The chain uses TRBV19 and TRBJ1-1; 10 positions match TRBD1. V lost 6 bases, J lost 1 base, and 5 bases stayed unmatched. Looked up from germline, CDR1 is LNHDA and CDR2 is SQIVND (reference sequence). This CDR3 spans 15 amino acids. The CDR3, as DNA: TGTGCCAGTAGCCTGACAGGGGGCGCGAACACTGAAGCTTTCTTT. This sequence encodes CASSLTGGANTEAFF.

This chain joins TRBV6-5 and TRBJ2-7, with 9 bases lining up with TRBD1. V shed 5 bases and J 2 bases; nucleotides not matched to a gene: 7. The CDR3 is made up of 15 amino acids. CDR1 is MNHEY and CDR2 is SVGAGI in the germline V gene. The CDR3 DNA is TGTGCCAGCAGTCTACTGGGGACAGGGCCCTACGAGCAGTACTTC. This translates into CASSLLGTGPYEQYF.

The V and J genes are TRBV27 and TRBJ1-6; D possibly corresponds to TRBD1 (6 bases). V lost 2 bases to trimming and J lost 0 bases, with 8 bases between them. Germline V gene data show CDR1 as MNHEY and CDR2 as SMNVEV (reference sequence). This CDR3 is 16 amino acids long. The CDR3 sequence is CASSLQGSSYNSPLHF. CDR3 nucleotide sequence: TGTGCCAGCAGTTTACAGGGGAGCTCCTATAATTCACCCCTCCACTTT.

The CDR3 DNA reads as TGTGCCAGCAGTCTCTTAAGCTCCTACAATGAGCAGTTCTTC. Amino acids: CASSLLSSYNEQFF. The genes are TRBV2 and TRBJ2-1; D is uncertain. V gave up 5 bases and J gave up 0 bases, with 8 bases separating them. Germline V gene lookup returns CDR1 SNHLY and CDR2 FYNNEI. The CDR3 loop spans 14 amino acids.

The chain employs TRBV7-8 and TRBJ1-2, with TRBD1 identical over 9 bases. The CDR3 runs to 17 residues. CDR1 SGHVS and CDR2 FQNEAQ come from the germline V gene. V dropped 5 bases and J dropped 4; count of bases not matched to a gene: 14. CDR3 bases: TGTGCCAGCAGCGGCCGGGACAGGGCTGGGGTCGGCTATGGCTACACCTTC. This translates into CASSGRDRAGVGYGYTF.

The chain is built from TRBV30 and TRBJ2-1; TRBD1 is a possible D gene (6 bases). Looked up from germline, CDR1 is GTSNPN and CDR2 is SVGIG (reference sequence). The V end lost 0 bases, the J end lost 7 bases, and 13 bases lay between the germline ends. The CDR3 length is 14 residues. The CDR3 sequence: CAWSVMTGRNEQFF. The DNA of the CDR3 is TGTGCCTGGAGTGTAATGACAGGCCGAAATGAGCAGTTCTTC.

This chain joins TRBV4-1 and TRBJ2-7, with D perhaps given as TRBD1 or TRBD2 (5 bases each). The V and J ends lost 0 bases and 2 bases respectively, with 11 bases between them. This CDR3 contains 15 residues. Germline V lookup: CDR1 MGHRA, CDR2 YSYEKL. The CDR3 region is CASSQENRGPYEQYF. CDR3 nucleotide sequence: TGCGCCAGCAGCCAAGAGAATCGGGGCCCCTACGAGCAGTACTTC.

This clone occurred once. The V and J genes are TRBV27 and TRBJ2-3; D not certain. Germline values: CDR1 MNHEY, CDR2 SMNVEV (reference sequence). CDR3 length equals 14 residues. V was pared by 10 bases and J by 2 bases, with 16 bases between. CDR3 bases: TGTGCCACCAGACCCTTCTTGCTCACAGATACGCAGTATTTT. This sequence encodes CATRPFLLTDTQYF.

This clone has just a few counts. Other DNA sequences in this specimen translate into the identical CDR3. This sequence joins TRBV3-1 (or the pseudogene TRBV3-2) and TRBJ2-3; possibly TRBD2 for D (6 bases). From germline, CDR1 is LGHDT and CDR2 YNNKEL (reference sequence). V lost 2 bases to trimming and J lost 0 bases, with 6 bases between them. The CDR3 sequence is 14 residues long. CDR3 amino acids: CASSQTSSTDTQYF. CDR3 bases: TGTGCCAGCAGCCAAACTAGCAGCACAGATACGCAGTATTTT.

The chain joins TRBV4-2 to TRBJ1-6, with TRBD1 identical over 9 bases. Trimming removed 2 bases from V and 14 bases from J; junction bases left unmatched: 13. This CDR3 spans 16 amino acids. CDR1 is LGHNA and CDR2 is YNFKEQ in the germline V gene. CDR3: CASSQQPGQGLLTLHF. In nucleotides, the CDR3 is TGTGCCAGCAGCCAACAGCCGGGACAGGGTCTTCTGACCCTCCACTTT.

The V and J genes are TRBV5-8 and TRBJ2-5; no definite D call. The CDR3 extends over 11 amino acids. Trimming removed 1 base at V and 9 bases at J, with 7 bases between. The germline CDR1 and CDR2 sequences are SGHTS and YDEGEE. The DNA for the CDR3 is TGTGCCAGCAGCTTGAGACCCTCCCAGTACTTC. Its protein is CASSLRPSQYF.

The rearrangement uses TRBV3-1 (or the pseudogene TRBV3-2) and TRBJ1-3; D gene uncertain. CDR1 is LGHDT, CDR2 YNNKEL, per germline (reference sequence). Trimming shortened V by 1 base and J by 0 bases, and 13 bases separated the two germline ends. The CDR3 consists of 17 residues. CDR3 in amino acids: CASSQGSPVSSGNTIYF. As DNA, the CDR3 is TGTGCCAGCAGCCAAGGTTCTCCGGTTAGCTCTGGAAACACCATATATTTT.

This clone was seen only once. This chain joins TRBV27 and TRBJ2-7; possible D gene TRBD1, 6 bases. The CDR3 is made up of 15 amino acids. V lost 4 bases to trimming and J lost 0 bases, with 13 bases between them. The germline V gene encodes CDR1 MNHEY and CDR2 SMNVEV (reference sequence). CDR3 loop: CASSSRPGDSYEQYF. The CDR3 DNA reads as TGTGCCAGCAGTTCCCGTCCAGGGGACTCCTACGAGCAGTACTTC.

With regard to this clone: A junction boundary mismatches the germline segment, possibly from a read error. The chain carries TRBV7-8 and TRBJ2-5; 8 nucleotides align to TRBD2. Germline V gene data show CDR1 as SGHVS and CDR2 as FQNEAQ. The CDR3 spans 12 residues. CDR3 region: CASSLAGETQYF. The CDR3 coding sequence is TGTGCCAGCAGTTTAGCGGGGGAGACCCAGTACTTC. The full variable domain, in which reference TRBV7-8 and TRBJ2-5 provide the parts outside the CDR3, is GAGVSQSPRYKVAKRGQDVALRCDPISGHVSLFWYQQALGQGPEFLTYFQNEAQLDKSGLPSDRFFAERPEGSVSTLKIQRTQQEDSAVYLCASSLAGETQYFGPGTRLLVL.

This chain uses TRBV3-1 (or the pseudogene TRBV3-2) with TRBJ2-7, with D tentatively TRBD1 (6 bases). V lost 4 bases and J 3 bases, leaving 13 bases between the germline ends. The V gene's germline CDR1 is LGHDT and CDR2 YNNKEL (reference sequence). CDR3 length: 14 amino acids. The CDR3: CASSRSGVDYEQYF. CDR3 DNA: TGTGCCAGCAGCCGGTCAGGGGTGGACTACGAGCAGTACTTC.

The rearrangement links TRBV27 to TRBJ1-2; possibly TRBD1 for D (6 bases). Between the trimmed V and J ends, which lost 3 bases and 4 bases, there was a span of 12 bases. Germline V gives CDR1 MNHEY, CDR2 SMNVEV (reference sequence). The CDR3 runs 14 residues. The CDR3 protein is CASSFRGQGYGYTF. The CDR3 nucleotides are TGTGCCAGCAGTTTCCGGGGGCAAGGCTATGGCTACACCTTC.

The chain has TRBV2 and TRBJ1-1; D gene ambiguous. The CDR3 sequence is 15 residues long. Trimming pared 7 bases from V and 0 bases from J, leaving 15 bases between. The germline gives CDR1 SNHLY, CDR2 FYNNEI. The CDR3 coding sequence is TGTGCCAGCAAAGAACGCCAAATGATGAACACTGAAGCTTTCTTT. It codes for CASKERQMMNTEAFF.

This chain connects TRBV27 to TRBJ2-7, with 10 nucleotides matching TRBD1. V was clipped by 5 bases and J by 3 bases; unmatched bases: 4. The germline V gene has CDR1 MNHEY and CDR2 SMNVEV (reference sequence). CDR3 length: 14 amino acids. The CDR3 sequence: CASSPWTGGYEQYF. The DNA for the CDR3 is TGTGCCAGCAGTCCGTGGACAGGGGGCTACGAGCAGTACTTC.

The V and J genes are TRBV11-3 and TRBJ2-2, with D maybe TRBD1 (6 bases). Trimming took off 5 bases at V and 8 bases at J, with 12 bases between the two ends. This CDR3 contains 13 residues. Germline CDR1 SGHNT, CDR2 YENEEA. This CDR3 reads CASSLPGQGELFF. DNA for the CDR3: TGTGCCAGCAGCCTACCAGGACAGGGGGAGCTGTTTTTT.

This clone was seen at least ten times. The chain has TRBV10-3 and TRBJ1-2, with D perhaps TRBD1 (5 bases). Germline V gives CDR1 ENHRY, CDR2 SYGVKD. This CDR3 is built from 14 residues. V lost 0 bases to trimming and J lost 12 bases, with 17 bases between them. Here the CDR3 reads CAISESGGRRSHTF. For the CDR3, the DNA is TGTGCCATCAGTGAGTCGGGGGGAAGGAGGTCCCACACCTTC.

The chain recombines TRBV5-1 with TRBJ2-7; the D gene is possibly TRBD2 (6 bases). The germline V gene encodes CDR1 SGHRS and CDR2 YFSETQ. The CDR3 is made up of 19 amino acids. Trimming took 0 bases from V and 3 from J, leaving 25 bases between them. CDR3 amino acids: CASSLDVGREARNNYEQYF. CDR3 bases: TGCGCCAGCAGCTTGGATGTGGGCAGGGAGGCTAGGAATAACTACGAGCAGTACTTC.

The V call is TRBV7-9, the J call TRBJ1-6; perhaps TRBD1 as D (5 bases). Germline lookup yields CDR1 SEHNR and CDR2 FQNEAQ (reference sequence). This CDR3 is 12 amino acids long. V was trimmed by 8 bases and J by 7 bases, leaving 9 bases between them. Here the CDR3 DNA reads TGTGCCAGCGATGAGGGGAATTCACCCCTCCACTTT. Amino acid sequence: CASDEGNSPLHF.

The gene calls are TRBV10-3 and TRBJ2-7; 8 positions agree with TRBD2. Germline CDR1 is ENHRY and CDR2 is SYGVKD. V lost 4 bases to trimming and J lost 7 bases; unmatched junction nucleotides: 9. The CDR3 covers 14 residues. The CDR3 DNA sequence: TGTGCCATCAGTGTCGGCGGGGGGCACCCTGAGCAGTACTTC. Translated: CAISVGGGHPEQYF.

The genes are TRBV2 and TRBJ1-5, with D uncertain. The germline V gene has CDR1 SNHLY and CDR2 FYNNEI. Trimming left V 1 base short and J 6 bases short, with 4 bases between. This CDR3 is 12 amino acids long. The CDR3 protein is CASSEDAQPQHF. The DNA of the CDR3 is TGTGCCAGCAGTGAAGACGCTCAGCCCCAGCATTTT. Filled out from reference TRBV2 and TRBJ1-5, the complete variable domain reads EPEVTQTPSHQVTQMGQEVILRCVPISNHLYFYWYRQILGQKVEFLVSFYNNEISEKSEIFDDQFSVERPDGSNFTLKIRSTKLEDSAMYFCASSEDAQPQHFGDGTRLSIL.

The chain employs TRBV27 and TRBJ2-7; 8 bases are a match to TRBD1. CDR3 size: 15 residues. Trimming at V came to 5 bases and at J to 3 bases, leaving 9 bases not matched to a gene. The germline gives CDR1 MNHEY, CDR2 SMNVEV (reference sequence). Here the CDR3 reads CASSRTGGRGYEQYF. DNA for the CDR3: TGTGCCAGCAGTCGCACAGGGGGTAGGGGCTACGAGCAGTACTTC.